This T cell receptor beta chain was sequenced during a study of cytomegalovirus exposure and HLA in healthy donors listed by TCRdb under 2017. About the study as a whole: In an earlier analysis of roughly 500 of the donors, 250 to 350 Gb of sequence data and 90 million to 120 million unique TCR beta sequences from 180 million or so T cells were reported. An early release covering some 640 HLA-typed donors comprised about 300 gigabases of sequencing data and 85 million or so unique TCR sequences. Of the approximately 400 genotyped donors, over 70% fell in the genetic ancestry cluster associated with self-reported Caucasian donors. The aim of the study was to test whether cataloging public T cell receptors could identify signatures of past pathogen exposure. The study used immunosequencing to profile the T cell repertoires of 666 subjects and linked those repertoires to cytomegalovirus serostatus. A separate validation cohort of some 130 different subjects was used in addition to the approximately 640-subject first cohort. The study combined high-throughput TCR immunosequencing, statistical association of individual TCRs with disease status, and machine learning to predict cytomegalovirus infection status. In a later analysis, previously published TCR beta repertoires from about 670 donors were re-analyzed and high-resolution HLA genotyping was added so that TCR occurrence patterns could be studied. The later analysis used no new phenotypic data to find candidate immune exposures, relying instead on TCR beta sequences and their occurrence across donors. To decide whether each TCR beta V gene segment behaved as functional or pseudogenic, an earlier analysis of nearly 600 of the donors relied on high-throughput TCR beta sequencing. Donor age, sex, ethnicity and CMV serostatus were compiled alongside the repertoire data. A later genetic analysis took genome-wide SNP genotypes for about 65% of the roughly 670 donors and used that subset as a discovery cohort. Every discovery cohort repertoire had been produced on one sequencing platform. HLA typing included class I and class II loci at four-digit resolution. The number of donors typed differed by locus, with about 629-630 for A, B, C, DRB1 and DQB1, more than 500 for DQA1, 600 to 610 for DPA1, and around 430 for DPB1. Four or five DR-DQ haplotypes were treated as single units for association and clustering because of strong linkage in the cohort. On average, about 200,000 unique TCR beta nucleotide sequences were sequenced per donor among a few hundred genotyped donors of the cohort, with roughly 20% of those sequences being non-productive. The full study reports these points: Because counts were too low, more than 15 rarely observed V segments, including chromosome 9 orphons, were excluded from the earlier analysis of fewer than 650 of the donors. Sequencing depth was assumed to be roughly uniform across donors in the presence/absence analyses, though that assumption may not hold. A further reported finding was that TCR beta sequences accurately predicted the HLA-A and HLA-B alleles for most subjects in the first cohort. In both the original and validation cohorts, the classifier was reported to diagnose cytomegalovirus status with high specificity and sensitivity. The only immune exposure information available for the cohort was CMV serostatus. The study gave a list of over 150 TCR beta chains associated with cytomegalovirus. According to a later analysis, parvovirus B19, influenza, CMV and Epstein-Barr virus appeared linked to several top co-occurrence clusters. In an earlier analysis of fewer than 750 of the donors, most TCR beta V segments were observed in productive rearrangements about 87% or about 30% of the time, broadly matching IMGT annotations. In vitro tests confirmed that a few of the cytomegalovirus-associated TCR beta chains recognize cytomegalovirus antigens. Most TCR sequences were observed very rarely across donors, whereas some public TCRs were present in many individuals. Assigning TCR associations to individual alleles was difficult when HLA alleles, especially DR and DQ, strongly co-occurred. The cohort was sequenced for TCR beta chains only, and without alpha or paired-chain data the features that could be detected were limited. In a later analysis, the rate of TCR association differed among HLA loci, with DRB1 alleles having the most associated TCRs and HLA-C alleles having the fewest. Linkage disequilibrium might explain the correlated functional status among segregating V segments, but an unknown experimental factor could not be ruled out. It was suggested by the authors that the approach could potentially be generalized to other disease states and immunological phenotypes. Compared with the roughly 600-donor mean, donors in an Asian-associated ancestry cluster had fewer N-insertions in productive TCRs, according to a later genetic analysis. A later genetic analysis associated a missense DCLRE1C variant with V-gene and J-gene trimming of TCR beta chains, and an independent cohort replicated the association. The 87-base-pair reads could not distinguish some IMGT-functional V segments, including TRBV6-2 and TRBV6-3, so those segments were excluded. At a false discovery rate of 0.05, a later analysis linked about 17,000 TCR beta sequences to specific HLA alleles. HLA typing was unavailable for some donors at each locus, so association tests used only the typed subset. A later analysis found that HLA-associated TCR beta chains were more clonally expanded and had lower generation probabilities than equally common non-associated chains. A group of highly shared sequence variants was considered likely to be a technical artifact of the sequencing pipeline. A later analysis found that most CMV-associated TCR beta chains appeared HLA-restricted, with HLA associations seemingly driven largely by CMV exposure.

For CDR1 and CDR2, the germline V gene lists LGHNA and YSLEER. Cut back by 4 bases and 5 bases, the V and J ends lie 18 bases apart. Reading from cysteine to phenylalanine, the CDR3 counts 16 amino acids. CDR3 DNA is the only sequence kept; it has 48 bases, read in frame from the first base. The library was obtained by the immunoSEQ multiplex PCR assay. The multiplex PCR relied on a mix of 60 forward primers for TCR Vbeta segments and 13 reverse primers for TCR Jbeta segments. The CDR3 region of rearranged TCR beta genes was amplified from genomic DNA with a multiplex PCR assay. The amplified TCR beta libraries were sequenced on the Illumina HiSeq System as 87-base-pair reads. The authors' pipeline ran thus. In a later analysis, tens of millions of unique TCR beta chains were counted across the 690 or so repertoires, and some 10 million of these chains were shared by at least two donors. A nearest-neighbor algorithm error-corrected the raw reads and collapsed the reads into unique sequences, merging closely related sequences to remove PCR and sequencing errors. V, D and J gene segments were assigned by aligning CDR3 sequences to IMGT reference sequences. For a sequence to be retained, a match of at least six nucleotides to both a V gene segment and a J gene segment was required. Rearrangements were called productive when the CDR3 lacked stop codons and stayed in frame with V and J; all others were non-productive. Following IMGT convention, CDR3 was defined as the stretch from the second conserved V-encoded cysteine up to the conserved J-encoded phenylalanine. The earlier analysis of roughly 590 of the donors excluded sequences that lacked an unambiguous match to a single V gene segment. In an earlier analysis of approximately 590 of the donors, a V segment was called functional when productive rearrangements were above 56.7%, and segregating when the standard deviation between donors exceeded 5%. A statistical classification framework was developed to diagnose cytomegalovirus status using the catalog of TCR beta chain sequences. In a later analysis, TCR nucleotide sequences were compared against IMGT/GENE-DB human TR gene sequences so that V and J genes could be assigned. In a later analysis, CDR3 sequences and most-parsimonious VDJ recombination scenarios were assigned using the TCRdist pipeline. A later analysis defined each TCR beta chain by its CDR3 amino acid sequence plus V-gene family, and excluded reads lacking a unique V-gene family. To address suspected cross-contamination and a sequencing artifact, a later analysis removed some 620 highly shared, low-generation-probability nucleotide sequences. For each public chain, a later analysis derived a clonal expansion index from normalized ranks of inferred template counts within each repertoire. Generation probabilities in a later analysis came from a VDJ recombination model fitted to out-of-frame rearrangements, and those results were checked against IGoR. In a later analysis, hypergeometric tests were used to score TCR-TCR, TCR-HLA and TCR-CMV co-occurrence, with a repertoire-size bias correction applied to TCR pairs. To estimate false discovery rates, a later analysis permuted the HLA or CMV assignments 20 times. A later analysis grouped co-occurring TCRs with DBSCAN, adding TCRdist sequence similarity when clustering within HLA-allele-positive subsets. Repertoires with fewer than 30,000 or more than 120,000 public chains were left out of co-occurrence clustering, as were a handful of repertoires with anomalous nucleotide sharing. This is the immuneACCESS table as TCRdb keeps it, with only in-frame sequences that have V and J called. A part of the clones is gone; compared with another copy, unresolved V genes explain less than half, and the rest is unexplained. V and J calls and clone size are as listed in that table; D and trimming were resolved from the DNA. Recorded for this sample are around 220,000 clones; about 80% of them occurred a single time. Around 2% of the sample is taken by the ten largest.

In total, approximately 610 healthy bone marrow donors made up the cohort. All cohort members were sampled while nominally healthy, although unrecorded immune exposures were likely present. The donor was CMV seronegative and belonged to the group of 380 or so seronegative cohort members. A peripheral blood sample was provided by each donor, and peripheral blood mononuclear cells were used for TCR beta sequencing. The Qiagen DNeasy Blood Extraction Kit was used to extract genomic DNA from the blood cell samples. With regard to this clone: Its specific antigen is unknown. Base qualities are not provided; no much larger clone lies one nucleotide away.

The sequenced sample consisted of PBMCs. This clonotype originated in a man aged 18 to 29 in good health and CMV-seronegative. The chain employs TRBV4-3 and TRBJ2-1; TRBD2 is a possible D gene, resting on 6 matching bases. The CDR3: CASSPLRGTADNEQFF. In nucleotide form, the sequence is TGCGCCAGCAGCCCCCTACGCGGGACGGCCGACAATGAGCAGTTCTTC.